One sample yielded the 29 T cell receptor beta chains listed below, sequenced in a study of T cell responses to AZD1222 COVID-19 vaccine. This table comes from immunoSEQ multiplex PCR, and its TCRdb copy is limited to in-frame clones, with some not included. Among under 150,000 clones, 75% to 90% were seen once, and the ten largest hold 1.6%. The sample consisted of peripheral blood, taken 28 days after the second AZD1222 dose. The receptors here all came from an adult who received the AZD1222 COVID-19 vaccine.

The chain recombines TRBV19 with TRBJ1-1, with 7 bases matching TRBD1. The V gene's germline CDR1 is LNHDA and CDR2 SQIVND (reference sequence). This CDR3 has 16 amino acids. Losses at the gene ends were 4 bases for V and 0 bases for J; bases not matched to a gene: 8. CDR3 loop: CASSTGTERMNTEAFF. The CDR3 DNA sequence: TGTGCCAGTAGTACCGGGACAGAGAGGATGAACACTGAAGCTTTCTTT.

The V call is TRBV19, the J call TRBJ1-1, with D uncertain. Between the trimmed V and J ends, which lost 4 bases and 1 base, there was a span of 10 bases. The CDR3 covers 14 residues. Germline CDR1 reads LNHDA; CDR2 reads SQIVND (reference sequence). In nucleotides, the CDR3 is TGTGCCAGTAGTACTCCGGACGGGAACACTGAAGCTTTCTTT. Translation gives CASSTPDGNTEAFF.

This sequence joins TRBV5-6 and TRBJ2-7; D is perhaps TRBD1 (6 bases). Germline values: CDR1 SGHDT, CDR2 YYEEEE. CDR3 size: 13 residues. The germline V and J ends were trimmed by 3 bases and 3 bases, with 10 bases remaining between them. CDR3 loop: CASSSGTHYEQYV. Written as DNA, the CDR3 is TGTGCCAGCAGCTCCGGGACACACTACGAGCAGTACGTC.

The rearrangement joins TRBV25-1 to TRBJ2-3; TRBD1 agrees at 7 bases. This CDR3 region has 14 residues. From germline, CDR1 is MGHDK and CDR2 SYGVNS. V lost 4 bases and J lost 1; bases outside the gene matches: 2. The CDR3 nucleotides are TGTGCCAGCAGTGTAACAGGGGGCACAGATACGCAGTATTTT. Amino acids: CASSVTGGTDTQYF.

The rearrangement links TRBV18 to TRBJ2-7; TRBD1 aligns across 9 bases. The CDR3 is 15 residues long. CDR1 and CDR2 from the germline V gene are KGHSH and LQKENI. V lost 6 bases and J lost 3; bases outside the gene matches: 9. CDR3 amino acids: CASSDGQGSGYEQYF. In nucleotides, the CDR3 is TGTGCCAGCTCGGACGGACAGGGGTCAGGCTACGAGCAGTACTTC. Together with reference TRBV18 and TRBJ2-7, the CDR3 gives the full variable domain: NAGVMQNPRHLVRRRGQEARLRCSPMKGHSHVYWYRQLPEEGLKFMVYLQKENIIDESGMPKERFSAEFPKEGPSILRIQQVVRGDSAAYFCASSDGQGSGYEQYFGPGTRLTVT.

J is TRBJ1-1 and V is TRBV19; 7 bases are shared with TRBD1. Germline V gene sequence: CDR1 LNHDA, CDR2 SQIVND (reference sequence). V gave up 8 bases and J gave up 4 bases; unmatched junction bases: 7. CDR3 length: 13 residues. The CDR3 here is CASGDRPGTEAFF. The DNA of the CDR3 is TGTGCCAGTGGGGACAGACCGGGCACTGAAGCTTTCTTT.

The V call is TRBV5-4, the J call TRBJ2-1; a weak D match, TRBD1 (6 bases). Germline lookup yields CDR1 SGHNT and CDR2 YYREEE (reference sequence). V was clipped by 4 bases and J by 5 bases, with 13 bases between them. There are 14 residues in the CDR3. This chain's CDR3 is CASSPGTLNNEQFF. For the CDR3, the DNA is TGTGCCAGCAGCCCCGGGACACTAAACAATGAGCAGTTCTTC.

The sample holds one count of this clone. The CDR3, as DNA: TGTGCCAGCAGTCCCCCGAGGGGAGAAAAACTGTTTTTT. It encodes CASSPPRGEKLFF. The chain combines TRBV28 with TRBJ1-4; possibly TRBD1 for D (5 bases). This CDR3 is built from 13 residues. Trimming removed 5 bases at V and 8 bases at J, with 12 bases between. CDR1 is MDHEN, CDR2 SYDVKM, per germline.

The chain has TRBV7-8 and TRBJ2-7; TRBD2 agrees at 8 bases. The CDR3 loop spans 14 amino acids. V lost 5 bases and J lost 0; bases outside the gene matches: 3. Germline V gene data show CDR1 as SGHVS and CDR2 as FQNEAQ. CDR3 region: CASSPRGGSYEQYV. DNA of the CDR3: TGTGCCAGCAGCCCCCGGGGGGGCTCCTACGAGCAGTACGTC.

This chain connects TRBV28 to TRBJ2-3; 8 bases line up with TRBD2. Looked up from germline, CDR1 is MDHEN and CDR2 is SYDVKM. The junction had 10 bases not matched to a gene; V was cut back by 7 bases and J by 10 bases. There are 13 residues in the CDR3. This CDR3 is CASTRSGALAQYF. The CDR3 DNA reads TGTGCCAGCACTCGTAGCGGGGCCTTAGCGCAGTATTTT.

The CDR3 here is CASSPFSGQGFNEAFF. The CDR3 DNA follows: TGTGCCAGCAGCCCCTTCTCTGGACAGGGCTTTAATGAAGCTTTCTTT. This rearrangement joins TRBV7-2 to TRBJ1-1; 8 positions match TRBD1. Germline CDR1 is SGHTA and CDR2 is FQGNSA. Trimming took 5 bases from V and 7 from J; bases not matched to a gene: 15. CDR3 length: 16 amino acids.

This chain joins TRBV2 and TRBJ2-5; 8 positions agree with TRBD1. The CDR3 is 15 residues long. CDR1 is SNHLY, CDR2 FYNNEI, per germline. Trimming at V came to 2 bases and at J to 3 bases, leaving 5 bases not matched to a gene. CDR3 region: CASSEIRGPKETQYF. CDR3 sequence (DNA): TGTGCCAGCAGTGAAATCAGGGGGCCCAAAGAGACCCAGTACTTC.

The chain recombines TRBV7-2 with TRBJ2-7; 12 bases agree with TRBD2. V shed 5 bases, J shed 2 bases, and the junction held 7 bases outside the gene matches. Germline assignment: CDR1 SGHTA and CDR2 FQGNSA. CDR3 length: 16 amino acids. CDR3 bases: TGTGCCAGCAGCCCCCTAGCGGGAGGGCTCGCCTACGAGCAGTACTTC. It is translated as CASSPLAGGLAYEQYF.

The CDR3 region is CASSLGRSGQGNYGYTF. In nucleotides, the CDR3 is TGTGCCAGCAGCTTGGGCCGATCGGGGCAAGGGAACTATGGCTACACCTTC. The genes are TRBV5-6 and TRBJ1-2; tentative D call: TRBD1 (5 bases). Germline lookup yields CDR1 SGHDT and CDR2 YYEEEE. V lost 0 bases and J 2 bases, leaving 17 bases between the germline ends. This CDR3 contains 17 residues.

This chain links TRBV13 with TRBJ2-1; 10 bases are a match to TRBD2. Per germline, CDR1 PRHDT and CDR2 FYEKMQ (reference sequence). V lost 2 bases, J lost 3 bases, and 19 bases stayed unmatched. CDR3 length: 21 amino acids. This CDR3 is CASSLSLPSGSRIRFYNEQFF. CDR3 nucleotides: TGTGCCAGCAGCTTAAGTCTGCCTAGCGGGAGTCGGATCAGGTTCTACAATGAGCAGTTCTTC.

V is TRBV5-5 and J is TRBJ1-5, with D tentatively TRBD1 (6 bases). Trimming shortened V by 4 bases and J by 2 bases, and 13 bases separated the two germline ends. The germline V gene has CDR1 SGHKS and CDR2 YYEKEE (reference sequence). This CDR3 has 15 amino acids. CDR3 amino acids: CASSPEGGGNQPQHF. CDR3 nucleotides: TGTGCCAGCAGCCCGGAAGGGGGAGGCAATCAGCCCCAGCATTTT.

J is TRBJ1-5 and V is TRBV19; TRBD1 might be the D (5 bases). Trimming cost V 5 bases and J 4 bases, with 15 bases left between them. Germline V CDR1 and CDR2: LNHDA, SQIVND (reference sequence). This CDR3 region has 15 residues. Here the CDR3 reads CASSLGDRSNQPQHF. DNA of the CDR3: TGTGCCAGTAGTCTGGGGGATAGAAGTAATCAGCCCCAGCATTTT.

CDR3 in amino acids: CASSAGERQPQHF. The CDR3, as DNA: TGTGCCAGCTCAGCAGGGGAGAGGCAGCCCCAGCATTTT. The chain links TRBV18 to TRBJ1-5; maybe TRBD1 (6 bases). CDR3 length: 13 amino acids. Trimming removed 5 bases from V and 7 bases from J, with 12 bases in between. Germline V CDR1 and CDR2: KGHSH, LQKENI.

The chain combines TRBV6-5 with TRBJ1-6; no firm D call. The CDR3 is 13 residues long. Germline V gene data show CDR1 as MNHEY and CDR2 as SVGAGI. Trimming shortened V by 11 bases and J by 6 bases, and 14 bases separated the two germline ends. The CDR3 reads CAGRLGSNSPLHF. In nucleotides, the CDR3 is TGTGCCGGCCGACTCGGGTCTAATTCACCCCTCCACTTT.

The CDR3, as DNA: TGTGCCAGCAGCTTAGGGGGGGTGGGAAGCTCCTATAATTCACCCCTCCACTTT. This encodes CASSLGGVGSSYNSPLHF. The chain carries TRBV7-2 and TRBJ1-6, with a tentative D call TRBD1 (5 bases). V was trimmed by 1 base and J by 0 bases, leaving 13 bases between them. CDR3 length: 18 amino acids. CDR1 and CDR2 from the germline V gene are SGHTA and FQGNSA.

The rearrangement links TRBV11-3 to TRBJ2-7; possible D gene TRBD2, 5 bases. V was trimmed by 5 bases and J by 7 bases, leaving 18 bases between them. The V gene's germline CDR1 is SGHNT and CDR2 YENEEA. The CDR3 is made up of 14 amino acids. The CDR3, as DNA: TGTGCCAGCAGCCCAAACATAGCGACTGGGGAGCAGTACTTC. This codes for CASSPNIATGEQYF.

DNA for the CDR3: TGTGCCAGCAGCGTCCGACGGACAGGGAATAATTCACCCCTCCACTTT. Amino acid sequence: CASSVRRTGNNSPLHF. This sequence joins TRBV5-6 and TRBJ1-6; 8 nucleotides line up with TRBD1. Germline trimming cut 4 bases from V and 5 bases from J; bases unmatched to any gene: 8. Germline CDR1 SGHDT, CDR2 YYEEEE. This CDR3 is 16 amino acids long.

This clone was counted once. The V and J genes are TRBV6-4 and TRBJ1-1, with a weak D call TRBD1 (6 bases). Germline CDR1 reads MRHNA; CDR2 reads SNTAGT. Trimming removed 0 bases from V and 8 bases from J, with 10 bases in between. The CDR3 contains 13 residues. The DNA for the CDR3 is TGTGCCAGCAGTGACTCTCCAAGGGGGGAAGCTTTCTTT. This sequence encodes CASSDSPRGEAFF.

The chain combines TRBV9 with TRBJ2-1; D may be TRBD2 (6 bases). Deletions cut 4 bases from V and 4 bases from J, with 18 bases between. Germline V gene lookup returns CDR1 SGDLS and CDR2 YYNGEE. The length of the CDR3 is 16 residues. In DNA form, the CDR3 reads TGTGCCAGCAGCCCTCTGGTCGGGAGCCGTTACAATGAGCAGTTCTTC. Protein: CASSPLVGSRYNEQFF.

The J gene is TRBJ1-5, the V gene TRBV7-2; 7 bases map to TRBD1. Germline assignment: CDR1 SGHTA and CDR2 FQGNSA. V trimming: 3 bases; J trimming: 5 bases; junction bases outside the gene matches: 1. This CDR3 is 13 amino acids long. This chain's CDR3 is CASSFGTDQPQHF. The CDR3 region has the DNA TGTGCCAGCAGCTTCGGGACAGATCAGCCCCAGCATTTT. The whole variable domain, filled in from reference TRBV7-2 and TRBJ1-5, reads GAGVSQSPSNKVTEKGKDVELRCDPISGHTALYWYRQSLGQGLEFLIYFQGNSAPDKSGLPSDRFSAERTGGSVSTLTIQRTQQEDSAVYLCASSFGTDQPQHFGDGTRLSIL.

V usage is TRBV5-1 and J usage is TRBJ1-1; D is undetermined. V lost 0 bases and J 0 bases, leaving 9 bases between the germline ends. The CDR3 consists of 15 residues. Germline-derived CDR1 and CDR2 are SGHRS and YFSETQ. CDR3 residues: CASSLAGSMNTEAFF. The CDR3 DNA sequence: TGCGCCAGCAGCTTGGCCGGCAGTATGAACACTGAAGCTTTCTTT.

The gene calls are TRBV7-2 and TRBJ2-1, with TRBD2 matching 10 bases. Looked up from germline, CDR1 is SGHTA and CDR2 is FQGNSA. V dropped 2 bases and J dropped 10; count of bases not matched to a gene: 14. CDR3 size: 17 residues. The CDR3 DNA is TGTGCCAGCAGCTTACGGATGACTAGCGGGTGGGCCATCGAGCAGTTCTTC. It specifies CASSLRMTSGWAIEQFF. The full variable domain, rest sourced from reference TRBV7-2 and TRBJ2-1, is GAGVSQSPSNKVTEKGKDVELRCDPISGHTALYWYRQSLGQGLEFLIYFQGNSAPDKSGLPSDRFSAERTGGSVSTLTIQRTQQEDSAVYLCASSLRMTSGWAIEQFFGPGTRLTVL.

The V and J genes are TRBV27 and TRBJ1-1, with a possible D match to TRBD1 (5 bases). Trimming removed 6 bases from V and 4 bases from J, with 6 bases in between. The V gene's germline CDR1 is MNHEY and CDR2 SMNVEV (reference sequence). The CDR3 is 11 residues long. The CDR3 nucleotides are TGTGCCAGCAGCCAGGGCACTGAAGCTTTCTTT. The encoded protein is CASSQGTEAFF.

The rearrangement uses TRBV28 and TRBJ1-1, with a weak D call TRBD1 (6 bases). The CDR3 loop spans 15 amino acids. In germline, CDR1 is MDHEN, CDR2 SYDVKM. Between the trimmed V and J ends, which lost 5 bases and 4 bases, there was a span of 17 bases. The CDR3 DNA reads TGTGCCAGCAGTCCAGCGACAGGCCCGGGCACTGAAGCTTTCTTT. Protein: CASSPATGPGTEAFF.